The 17 T cell receptor beta chains below all came from one sample that was sequenced in a study of human T cells and chemical hapten exposure. The sample's time point: patch test 1, 2 weeks after DPC sensitization. This sample's treatment: therapeutic diphenylcyclopropenone sensitization with weekly scalp DPC. TCRdb re-called the RACE reads through MiXCR, storing one row per CDR3 protein. The table has a few hundred thousand distinct CDR3 sequences, around 4.8% seen once. This specimen was whole blood, taken in connection with sensitization to the hapten diphenylcyclopropenone (DPC). These TCRs come from a woman between 45 and 65 years old with alopecia areata. Some clones in this sample may be carry-over from other donors' samples.

This clonotype was observed many times. V is TRBV3-1 and J is TRBJ1-1; D unresolved. Germline lookup yields CDR1 LGHDT and CDR2 YNNKEL (reference sequence). This CDR3 contains 13 residues. V lost 0 bases to trimming and J lost 7 bases, with 9 bases between them. CDR3 amino acids: CASSQDRAGEAFF. CDR3 nucleotide sequence: TGTGCCAGCAGCCAAGACCGCGCTGGTGAAGCTTTCTTT.

This clonotype was counted many times. The chain recombines TRBV15 with TRBJ2-3; D unclear. Trimming pared 2 bases from V and 6 bases from J, leaving 3 bases between. Germline values: CDR1 LNHNV, CDR2 YYDKDF (reference sequence). The CDR3 length is 11 residues. The CDR3 DNA is TGTGCCACCAGCAGAAAGGATACGCAGTATTTT. This translates into CATSRKDTQYF.

This clonotype was seen more than once but under ten times. The chain employs TRBV27 and TRBJ2-2, with TRBD2 matching 12 bases. This CDR3 is built from 15 residues. Germline trimming cut 3 bases from V and 5 bases from J; bases unmatched to any gene: 1. CDR1 MNHEY and CDR2 SMNVEV come from the germline V gene (reference sequence). CDR3 bases: TGTGCCAGCAGTTTTGGGACTAGCGGGACCGGGGAGCTGTTTTTT. Translated: CASSFGTSGTGELFF.

The table lists this clonotype with many counts. The V gene is TRBV7-9, the J gene TRBJ2-2; perhaps D is TRBD1 or TRBD2 (5 bases each). Germline lookup yields CDR1 SEHNR and CDR2 FQNEAQ (reference sequence). This CDR3 contains 14 residues. V lost 10 bases, J lost 3 bases, and 15 bases lay in between. The CDR3 sequence is CATSLGTHTGELFF. CDR3 nucleotides: TGTGCCACCTCCCTAGGGACCCACACCGGGGAGCTGTTTTTT.

The chain carries TRBV25-1 and TRBJ1-1, with D possibly TRBD1 on 5 matching bases. V lost 1 base and J 3 bases, leaving 12 bases between the germline ends. The germline V gene has CDR1 MGHDK and CDR2 SYGVNS. The CDR3 is 15 amino acids. The CDR3 DNA reads as TGTGCCAGCAGTGAATGGGGCGGCCCTTACACTGAAGCTTTCTTT. Translation gives CASSEWGGPYTEAFF. Full variable domain (rest looked up from reference TRBV25-1 and TRBJ1-1): EADIYQTPRYLVIGTGKKITLECSQTMGHDKMYWYQQDPGMELHLIHYSYGVNSTEKGDLSSESTVSRIRTEHFPLTLESARPSHTSQYLCASSEWGGPYTEAFFGQGTRLTVV.

There are many counts of this clonotype. J is TRBJ2-7 and V is TRBV12-3 or TRBV12-4, with 11 bases identical to TRBD2. The V gene end was trimmed by 5 bases and the J gene end by 2 bases; junction bases not matched to a gene: 2. The CDR3 is 14 residues long. Here the CDR3 DNA reads TGTGCCAGCAGTGCACTAGCGGGGGCCTACGAGCAGTACTTC. Its translation is CASSALAGAYEQYF.

V usage is TRBV6-5 and J usage is TRBJ2-5, with D possibly being TRBD1 or TRBD2 (6 bases each). V gave up 4 bases and J gave up 1 base, with 13 bases separating them. CDR3 length: 15 residues. Germline V gene sequence: CDR1 MNHEY, CDR2 SVGAGI. The DNA of the CDR3 is TGTGCCAGCAGTTCTTTCTCGGGGGCCCAAGAGACCCAGTACTTC. Protein product: CASSSFSGAQETQYF.

The V call is TRBV27, the J call TRBJ1-5; TRBD1 agrees at 12 bases. The V and J ends lost 4 bases and 2 bases, in that order; junction bases with no gene match: 6. This CDR3 region has 17 residues. The germline V gene has CDR1 MNHEY and CDR2 SMNVEV (reference sequence). The CDR3 nucleotides read TGTGCCAGCAGTTCCGGGACAGGGGGCCCTGGCAATCAGCCCCAGCATTTT. This encodes CASSSGTGGPGNQPQHF.

CDR3 DNA sequence: TGTGCCAGTAGTATAACCGTGACAGGCAACTATGGCTACACCTTC. Protein product: CASSITVTGNYGYTF. The rearrangement links TRBV19 to TRBJ1-2; possibly TRBD1 for D (6 bases). The length of the CDR3 is 15 residues. V was shortened by 2 bases and J by 2 bases, with 12 bases between the two germline ends. Germline loops: CDR1 LNHDA, CDR2 SQIVND (reference sequence).

CDR3: CASRRATGTPQETQYF. DNA of the CDR3: TGTGCCAGCAGAAGGGCCACCGGGACCCCCCAAGAGACCCAGTACTTC. The chain combines TRBV27 with TRBJ2-5; either TRBD1 or TRBD2 may supply D (5 bases each). Looked up from germline, CDR1 is MNHEY and CDR2 is SMNVEV (reference sequence). The CDR3 is 16 residues long. V shed 6 bases and J shed 1 base, with 18 bases lying between them.

The table lists this clonotype with a few counts. V usage is TRBV12-3 or TRBV12-4 and J usage is TRBJ2-4, with 8 bases matching TRBD1. The CDR3 extends over 16 amino acids. Trimming cost V 4 bases and J 6 bases; bases outside gene matches: 11. CDR3 DNA sequence: TGTGCCAGCAGTTCAGGGGGCTCAAGGTCAGGAAACATTCAGTACTTC. Translated: CASSSGGSRSGNIQYF.

This clonotype was picked up many times. The chain joins TRBV6-5 to TRBJ1-1, with unresolved D. CDR1 and CDR2 from the germline V gene are MNHEY and SVGAGI. V was pared by 4 bases and J by 2 bases, with 11 bases between. The CDR3 covers 14 residues. The chain's CDR3 is CASSFGGFNTEAFF. Here the CDR3 DNA reads TGTGCCAGCAGTTTCGGCGGTTTCAACACTGAAGCTTTCTTT.

This clonotype has ten or more counts. The chain couples TRBV20-1 to TRBJ2-7; D uncertain. This CDR3 comprises 10 residues. Per the germline V gene, CDR1 is DFQATT and CDR2 is SNEGSKA (reference sequence). V was shortened by 1 base and J by 5 bases, with 3 bases between the two germline ends. This CDR3 is CSARVNEQYF. The CDR3, as DNA: TGCAGTGCTAGAGTAAACGAGCAGTACTTC.

This clonotype was found a few times. The chain couples TRBV19 to TRBJ2-7, with a weak D call TRBD1 (5 bases). Trimming shortened V by 5 bases and J by 6 bases, and 11 bases separated the two germline ends. Germline CDR1 LNHDA, CDR2 SQIVND (reference sequence). This CDR3 region has 12 residues. The CDR3 nucleotides are TGTGCCAGTAGTCGCAGGGATGGCGAGCAGTACTTC. Translated: CASSRRDGEQYF.

Many counts were recorded for this clonotype. The chain links TRBV6-2 or TRBV6-3 to TRBJ2-7; 7 nucleotides align to TRBD1. This CDR3 comprises 17 residues. Looked up from germline, CDR1 is MNHEY and CDR2 is SVGEGT. Trimming cost V 8 bases and J 2 bases; bases outside gene matches: 18. The CDR3 bases are TGTGCCAGCTCTTCAGGGAAGGGGGCGATTTCGCCCTACGAGCAGTACTTC. Translation: CASSSGKGAISPYEQYF.

This clonotype has ten or more counts. This sequence joins TRBV7-9 and TRBJ1-1; no reliable D call. The CDR3 is made up of 14 amino acids. Germline CDR1 is SEHNR and CDR2 is FQNEAQ (reference sequence). V lost 0 bases to trimming and J lost 12 bases, with 17 bases between them. CDR3 loop: CASSLATDHLETFF. CDR3 DNA sequence: TGTGCCAGCAGCTTAGCGACGGATCACCTAGAGACTTTCTTT. Complete variable domain (other parts from reference TRBV7-9 and TRBJ1-1): DTGVSQNPRHKITKRGQNVTFRCDPISEHNRLYWYRQTLGQGPEFLTYFQNEAQLEKSRLLSDRFSAERPKGSFSTLEIQRTEQGDSAMYLCASSLATDHLETFFGQGTRLTVV.

This clonotype was counted at least ten times. V and J are TRBV20-1 and TRBJ2-1; 10 nucleotides match TRBD2. The germline V gene has CDR1 DFQATT and CDR2 SNEGSKA (reference sequence). With 1 base clipped from V and 4 bases from J, the junction kept 7 bases outside the gene matches. This CDR3 has 16 residues. The CDR3 coding sequence is TGCAGTGCTAGAGTCGTTGGGACTAGCGAGTACAATGAGCAGTTCTTC. Amino acid sequence: CSARVVGTSEYNEQFF.